The 17 T cell receptor beta chains reported below all come from one sample, sequenced in a study of T cell repertoires in cytomegalovirus infection. For these TCRs, the target antigens are not known. MiXCR was run by TCRdb on the reads, yielding one entry per CDR3 protein. The sample holds roughly 200,000 distinct CDR3 sequences, approximately 40% seen once. This material consisted of CD8+ T cells from cultured PBMCs, taken from culture after CMV antigen stimulation. The receptors were sampled from a human donor in good health (CMV status not recorded). Some clones in this sample may be carry-over from other donors' samples.

This clonotype appeared a single time. The chain joins TRBV19 to TRBJ1-2; D perhaps matches TRBD1 (6 bases). V dropped 2 bases and J dropped 8 bases, with 15 bases sitting between them. The CDR3 runs to 14 residues. The germline V gene has CDR1 LNHDA and CDR2 SQIVND (reference sequence). The DNA for the CDR3 is TGTGCCAGTAGTATAAGGGACAAAAGGGACGGCTACACCTTC. It encodes CASSIRDKRDGYTF.

The rearrangement joins TRBV20-1 to TRBJ1-5; D remains ambiguous. Germline lookup yields CDR1 DFQATT and CDR2 SNEGSKA (reference sequence). The V end lost 4 bases, the J end lost 1 base, and 8 bases lay between the germline ends. This CDR3 has 13 residues. In DNA, the CDR3 is TGCAGTGCTAATATTGGGAGCAATCAGCCCCAGCATTTT. Its translation: CSANIGSNQPQHF.

This clonotype was observed a handful of times. Here the CDR3 DNA reads TGTGCCAGCAGCTGGACCCAGGGGTTCGCTGAAGCTTTCTTT. This codes for CASSWTQGFAEAFF. V is TRBV5-5 and J is TRBJ1-1; D may be TRBD1 (6 bases). CDR3 length equals 14 residues. V lost 3 bases to trimming and J lost 6 bases, with 15 bases between them. Looked up from germline, CDR1 is SGHKS and CDR2 is YYEKEE (reference sequence).

The V and J genes are TRBV27 and TRBJ2-2; D not certain. V was pared by 5 bases and J by 0 bases, with 16 bases between. The germline gives CDR1 MNHEY, CDR2 SMNVEV (reference sequence). The CDR3 covers 17 residues. CDR3 sequence: CASSPSGVRANTGELFF. The CDR3, as DNA: TGTGCCAGCAGTCCTTCGGGCGTCCGAGCGAACACCGGGGAGCTGTTTTTT.

This clonotype was counted a few times. The chain joins TRBV9 to TRBJ1-3, with a weak D call TRBD1 (5 bases). V was trimmed by 7 bases and J by 9 bases, leaving 11 bases between them. CDR3 length: 11 residues. Looked up from germline, CDR1 is SGDLS and CDR2 is YYNGEE. CDR3 in amino acids: CASGQRGTIYF. For the CDR3, the DNA is TGTGCCAGCGGACAAAGGGGCACCATATATTTT.

This chain links TRBV6-5 with TRBJ2-1, with 11 bases aligning to TRBD2. Germline V gene lookup returns CDR1 MNHEY and CDR2 SVGAGI. Trimming removed 6 bases from V and 7 bases from J; junction bases left unmatched: 8. The CDR3 consists of 15 residues. The CDR3 DNA follows: TGTGCCAGCAGGCTCAGGACTAGCGGGCGTAATGAGCAGTTCTTC. Residues: CASRLRTSGRNEQFF.

The J gene is TRBJ1-1, the V gene TRBV7-3; D is perhaps TRBD1 (5 bases). Germline loops: CDR1 SGHTA, CDR2 FQGTGA. CDR3 size: 15 residues. The ends were cut back, 0 bases at V and 3 bases at J, with 11 bases in the middle. The CDR3 protein is CASSLTVGADTEAFF. The CDR3 coding sequence is TGTGCCAGCAGCTTAACGGTAGGGGCGGACACTGAAGCTTTCTTT.

The chain has TRBV6-6 and TRBJ1-1; possible D gene TRBD1, 5 bases. The CDR3 totals 14 residues. V lost 0 bases and J 3 bases, leaving 8 bases between the germline ends. From germline, CDR1 is MNHNY and CDR2 SVGAGI (reference sequence). The CDR3 loop reads CASSYSGEDTEAFF. CDR3 nucleotides: TGTGCCAGCAGTTACTCGGGGGAAGACACTGAAGCTTTCTTT.

V and J are TRBV27 and TRBJ1-5, with D hard to call. Trimming cost V 1 base and J 1 base, with 8 bases left between them. In germline, CDR1 is MNHEY, CDR2 SMNVEV (reference sequence). There are 15 residues in the CDR3. The CDR3 is CASSLWAVSNQPQHF. CDR3 nucleotides: TGTGCCAGCAGTTTATGGGCGGTAAGCAATCAGCCCCAGCATTTT.

This clonotype showed up just a few times. The V and J genes are TRBV7-3 and TRBJ2-1, with 8 bases that match TRBD1. Per the germline V gene, CDR1 is SGHTA and CDR2 is FQGTGA. Losses at the gene ends were 5 bases for V and 3 bases for J; bases not matched to a gene: 3. This CDR3 spans 14 amino acids. CDR3 sequence (DNA): TGTGCCAGCAGCCTGACAGGGGACTACAATGAGCAGTTCTTC. Residues: CASSLTGDYNEQFF.

V usage is TRBV7-9 and J usage is TRBJ2-1; D might be TRBD1 (6 bases). The germline gives CDR1 SEHNR, CDR2 FQNEAQ (reference sequence). This CDR3 comprises 13 residues. The V end was cut by 3 bases, the J end by 12 bases, with 15 bases between. The CDR3 loop reads CASSFGLEQGQFF. The CDR3 region has the DNA TGTGCCAGCAGCTTCGGGCTGGAACAGGGGCAGTTCTTC.

This clonotype showed up just a few times. The chain is built from TRBV27 and TRBJ2-1; D possibly corresponds to TRBD2 (7 bases). The CDR3 consists of 15 residues. The germline V gene encodes CDR1 MNHEY and CDR2 SMNVEV (reference sequence). The ends were cut back, 5 bases at V and 7 bases at J, with 18 bases in the middle. For the CDR3, the DNA is TGTGCCAGCAGTCCACGGGGCGGGGGCAGAAATGAGCAGTTCTTC. Translating gives CASSPRGGGRNEQFF.

This chain connects TRBV5-6 to TRBJ2-2; 11 nucleotides match TRBD1. The CDR3 runs to 22 residues. V gave up 7 bases and J gave up 1 base; unmatched junction bases: 24. Germline V CDR1 and CDR2: SGHDT, YYEEEE. CDR3 region: CASGYTGTGGILPQLNTGELFF. The CDR3 DNA sequence: TGTGCCAGCGGTTATACCGGGACAGGGGGGATCTTACCGCAATTGAACACCGGGGAGCTGTTTTTT.

This clonotype showed up just a few times. The chain combines TRBV12-3 or TRBV12-4 with TRBJ2-1, with 10 bases aligning to TRBD2. V shed 2 bases, J shed 9 bases, and the junction held 4 bases outside the gene matches. The CDR3 is 14 residues long. The CDR3 region has the DNA TGTGCCAGCAGTTTAACTAGCGGGGCGGGTGAGCAGTTCTTC. Translation: CASSLTSGAGEQFF.

In its sample, this clonotype was seen a few times. The rearrangement uses TRBV6-6 and TRBJ2-2, with D maybe TRBD1 (6 bases). Germline CDR1 MNHNY, CDR2 SVGAGI (reference sequence). The CDR3 loop spans 17 amino acids. V was pared by 6 bases and J by 0 bases, with 17 bases between. The CDR3, as DNA: TGTGCCAGCAGGGCTGACGGATGGACAGCGAACACCGGGGAGCTGTTTTTT. It translates to CASRADGWTANTGELFF.

J is TRBJ1-2 and V is TRBV27; 7 positions match TRBD1. The V segment lost 5 bases and the J segment 6 bases; nucleotides outside the gene matches: 3. Per germline, CDR1 MNHEY and CDR2 SMNVEV (reference sequence). CDR3 length: 12 residues. The CDR3 loop is CASSEQGNGYTF. The DNA of the CDR3 is TGTGCCAGCAGTGAACAGGGGAATGGCTACACCTTC.

The chain links TRBV6-5 to TRBJ2-3, with TRBD2 identical over 7 bases. From germline, CDR1 is MNHEY and CDR2 SVGAGI. V lost 5 bases, J lost 0 bases, and 8 bases stayed unmatched. The CDR3 runs 16 residues. The chain's CDR3 is CASSTPLRGSTDTQYF. The CDR3, as DNA: TGTGCCAGCAGTACCCCACTGCGGGGGAGCACAGATACGCAGTATTTT.